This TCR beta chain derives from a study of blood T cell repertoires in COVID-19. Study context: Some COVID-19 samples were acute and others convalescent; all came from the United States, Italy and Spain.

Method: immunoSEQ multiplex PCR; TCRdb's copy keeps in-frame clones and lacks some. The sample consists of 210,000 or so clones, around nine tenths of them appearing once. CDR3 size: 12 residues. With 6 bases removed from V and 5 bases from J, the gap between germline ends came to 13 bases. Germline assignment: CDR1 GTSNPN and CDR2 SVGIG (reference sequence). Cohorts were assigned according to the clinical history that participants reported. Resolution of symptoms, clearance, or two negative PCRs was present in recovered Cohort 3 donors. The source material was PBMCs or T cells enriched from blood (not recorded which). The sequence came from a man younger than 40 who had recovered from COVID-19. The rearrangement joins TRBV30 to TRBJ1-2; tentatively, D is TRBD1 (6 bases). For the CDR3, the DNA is TGTGCCTGTCACGGGAGGGGGTATGGCTACACCTTC. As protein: CACHGRGYGYTF.